This TCR beta chain was documented in a study of T cell repertoires in cytomegalovirus infection. Study as a whole: Recently identified HLA-C-restricted CMV epitopes were used, and well-studied HLA-B-restricted CMV epitopes were used as well.

For this clonotype: Its antigen is currently unknown.

One entry per CDR3 protein results from TCRdb running MiXCR on the reads. Found here are roughly 700,000 distinct CDR3 sequences, approximately 33% of them singletons; the top ten hold 18%. The specimen was cultured PBMCs, collected from culture after CMV antigen stimulation. The sequence was obtained from a human donor in good health (CMV status not recorded). Some clones in this sample may be carry-over from other donors' samples.

CDR3 sequence: CAISEVGSGANVLTF. DNA for the CDR3: TGTGCCATCAGTGAAGTGGGGTCTGGGGCCAACGTCCTGACTTTC. This chain links TRBV10-3 with TRBJ2-6; D gene ambiguous. V shed 3 bases and J shed 1 base, with 7 bases lying between them. Looked up from germline, CDR1 is ENHRY and CDR2 is SYGVKD. There are 15 residues in the CDR3.